This T cell receptor beta chain was observed in a study of identifying expanded T cells in peripheral blood. The V end lost 0 bases, the J end lost 0 bases, and 6 bases lay between the germline ends. CDR3 size: 14 residues. CDR1 is SGHTS and CDR2 is YDEGEE in the germline V gene. The repertoire was sequenced with immunoSEQ multiplex PCR; TCRdb's copy has only in-frame clones and lacks some. Here the sample spans about 82,000 clones, approximately 90% being singletons. The chain joins TRBV5-8 to TRBJ1-1, with D hard to call. Sequenced sample: blood. This TCR came from a person aged 18-70 years in good health. CDR3 DNA: TGTGCCAGCAGCTTGGGTGCGTTGAACACTGAAGCTTTCTTT. Translating it yields CASSLGALNTEAFF.